This TCR beta chain derives from a study of shared clonotypes between healthy human individuals. Study observations and caveats: Sequencing of the sorted subsets was shown by rarefaction to be incomplete despite large depth.

From CD4+ cells came CD45RA+ naive and CD45RA-negative memory subsets. In the case of this clone: The antigen is unknown.

The table came from immunoSEQ multiplex PCR; TCRdb's copy has only in-frame clones and leaves some out. In the table there are roughly 2 million clones, approximately 94% of which are singletons. This TCR was sampled from a man younger than 35 in good health. The sequencing input was naive CD4+ T cells sorted from blood. The subset was: CD45RA+ positively selected.

This CDR3 reads CASSLAWDASYEQYF. CDR3 nucleotides: TGTGCCAGCAGCTTAGCTTGGGACGCGTCCTACGAGCAGTACTTC. The chain links TRBV13 to TRBJ2-7, with D possibly called TRBD1 or TRBD2 (5 bases each). Germline CDR1 reads PRHDT; CDR2 reads FYEKMQ (reference sequence). Trimming pared 1 base from V and 1 base from J, leaving 11 bases between. This CDR3 contains 15 residues.